The following is a T cell receptor beta chain sequence with its context. The antigen is unknown. Germline assignment: CDR1 SGHTA and CDR2 FQGTGA. The ends were cut back, 6 bases at V and 6 bases at J, with 17 bases in the middle. The CDR3 sequence is 14 residues long. Produced via immunoSEQ multiplex PCR; TCRdb's table is partial and in-frame only. This sample carries about 260,000 clones, 80% to 95% of them seen once, and the ten largest clones take approximately 3.1%. The sample is drawn from a study of cytomegalovirus exposure and HLA in healthy donors. Study-level results: Rare TCR sequences predominated, though certain public TCRs were found in many donors. Some TCR beta chains (about 180 of them) were listed as cytomegalovirus-associated. High specificity and sensitivity for cytomegalovirus status were reported for the classifier.

The chain links TRBV7-3 to TRBJ1-1, with D uncertain. Specimen: PBMCs. The sequence derives from a woman in her 30s in good health and CMV-seronegative. CDR3 in DNA: TGTGCCAGCAGACTTGCCCCGGGCTACGCTGAAGCTTTCTTT. Encoded protein: CASRLAPGYAEAFF.